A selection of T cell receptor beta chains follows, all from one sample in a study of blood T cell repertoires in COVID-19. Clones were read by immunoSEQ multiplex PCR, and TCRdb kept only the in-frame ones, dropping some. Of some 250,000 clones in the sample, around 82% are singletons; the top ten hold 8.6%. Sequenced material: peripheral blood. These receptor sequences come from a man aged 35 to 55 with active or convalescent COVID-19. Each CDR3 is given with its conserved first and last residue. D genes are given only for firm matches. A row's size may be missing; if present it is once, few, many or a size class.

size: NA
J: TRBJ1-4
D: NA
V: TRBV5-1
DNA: TGCGCCAGCAGCTCAGGGGCAACTAATGAAAAACTGTTTTTT
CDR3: CASSSGATNEKLFF

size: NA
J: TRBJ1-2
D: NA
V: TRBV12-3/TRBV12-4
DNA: TGTGCCAGCAGCCCCCAGGGGCCCTATGGCTACACCTTC
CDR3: CASSPQGPYGYTF

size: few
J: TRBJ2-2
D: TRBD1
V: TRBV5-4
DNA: TGTGCCAGCAGCTCACCACCCCCGGGGACAGGGAACACCGGGGAGCTGTTTTTT
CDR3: CASSSPPPGTGNTGELFF

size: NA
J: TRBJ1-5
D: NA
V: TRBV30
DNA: TGTGCCTGGAGTCCAGGACAGTTTAGCAATCAGCCCCAGCATTTT
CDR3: CAWSPGQFSNQPQHF

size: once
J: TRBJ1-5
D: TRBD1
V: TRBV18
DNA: TGTGCCAGCTCAGGCGAATTGGGACAGCCCCGCAATCAGCCCCAGCATTTT
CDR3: CASSGELGQPRNQPQHF

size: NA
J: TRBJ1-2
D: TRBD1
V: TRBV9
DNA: TGTGCCAGCAGCTCCGGTGGGACAGTGGAATTTGATGGCTACACCTTC
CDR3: CASSSGGTVEFDGYTF

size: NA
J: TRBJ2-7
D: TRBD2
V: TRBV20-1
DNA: TGCAGTGCTAGTGGGGGGAGGGCCTACGAGCAGTACTTC
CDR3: CSASGGRAYEQYF

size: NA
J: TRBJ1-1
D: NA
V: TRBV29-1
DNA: TGCAGCGTTGAACGGGGGAGCACTGAAGCTTTCTTT
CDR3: CSVERGSTEAFF

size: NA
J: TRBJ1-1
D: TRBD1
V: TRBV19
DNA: TGTGCCAGTACCCCAGGGGGTTCGAACACTGAAGCTTTCTTT
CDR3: CASTPGGSNTEAFF

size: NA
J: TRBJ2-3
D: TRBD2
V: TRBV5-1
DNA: TGCGCCAGCAACAGCGGGGGAGGCACAGATACGCAGTATTTT
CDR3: CASNSGGGTDTQYF

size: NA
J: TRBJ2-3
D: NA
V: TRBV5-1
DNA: TGCGCCAGCAGTTCGCGAGGGGGGGCCTCAGATACGCAGTATTTT
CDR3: CASSSRGGASDTQYF

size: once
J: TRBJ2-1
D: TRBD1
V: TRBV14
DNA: TGTGCCAGCAGCCCTATACGTTACAGGACAGGTCTCCGGGATGAGCAGTTCTTC
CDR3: CASSPIRYRTGLRDEQFF

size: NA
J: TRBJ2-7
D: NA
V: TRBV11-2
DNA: TGTGCCAGCAGCTTAGGACAGGTTCGCTACGAGCAGTACTTC
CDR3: CASSLGQVRYEQYF

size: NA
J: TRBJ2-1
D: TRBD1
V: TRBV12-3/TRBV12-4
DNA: TGTGCCAGCAGTAAGGGACAGAAAAATGAGCAGTTCTTC
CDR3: CASSKGQKNEQFF

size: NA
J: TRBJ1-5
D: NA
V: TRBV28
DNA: TGTGCCAGCAGCGCCCCCGACAGCCCGGTTCAGCCCCAGCATTTT
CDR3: CASSAPDSPVQPQHF

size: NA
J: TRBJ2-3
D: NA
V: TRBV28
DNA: TGTGCCAGCAGTTTACCCCAGTCGGGGGATACGCAGTATTTT
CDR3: CASSLPQSGDTQYF

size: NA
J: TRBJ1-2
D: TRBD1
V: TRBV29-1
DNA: TGCAGCGTTGAGGATACAGACAGGGTTCGAAAAGGGCTTCATGGCTACACCTTC
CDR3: CSVEDTDRVRKGLHGYTF

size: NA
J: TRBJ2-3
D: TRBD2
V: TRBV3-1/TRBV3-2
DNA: TGTGCCAGCAGCCAAGGGACTAGCGGCCCCACAGATACGCAGTATTTT
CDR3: CASSQGTSGPTDTQYF

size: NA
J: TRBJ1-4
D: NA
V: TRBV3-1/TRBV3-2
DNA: TGTGCCAGCAGTCCAGAGGGTAGAAAACTGTTTTTT
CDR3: CASSPEGRKLFF

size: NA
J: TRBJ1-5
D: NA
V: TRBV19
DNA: TGTGCCAGTACCCCAGGGGACAGCAATCAGCCCCAGCATTTT
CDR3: CASTPGDSNQPQHF

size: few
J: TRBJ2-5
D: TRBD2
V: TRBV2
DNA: TGTGCCAGCAGTGAACTAGCGGGGGGAGAGACCCAGTACTTC
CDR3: CASSELAGGETQYF